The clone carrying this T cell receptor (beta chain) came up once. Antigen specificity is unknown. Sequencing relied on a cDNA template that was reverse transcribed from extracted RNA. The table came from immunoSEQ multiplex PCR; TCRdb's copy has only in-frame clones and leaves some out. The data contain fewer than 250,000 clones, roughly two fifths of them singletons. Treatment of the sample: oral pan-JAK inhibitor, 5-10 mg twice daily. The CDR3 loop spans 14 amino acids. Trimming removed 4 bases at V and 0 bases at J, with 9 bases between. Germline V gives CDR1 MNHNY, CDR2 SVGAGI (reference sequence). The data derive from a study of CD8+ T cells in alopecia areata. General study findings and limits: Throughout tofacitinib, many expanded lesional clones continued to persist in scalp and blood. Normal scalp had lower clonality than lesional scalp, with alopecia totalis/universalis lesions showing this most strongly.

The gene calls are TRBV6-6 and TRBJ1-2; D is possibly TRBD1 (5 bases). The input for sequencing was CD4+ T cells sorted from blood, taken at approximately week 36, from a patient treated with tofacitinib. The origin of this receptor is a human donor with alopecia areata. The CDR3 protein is CASSSGTANYGYTF. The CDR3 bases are TGTGCCAGCAGTTCAGGGACGGCTAACTATGGCTACACCTTC.